The source of this T cell receptor (beta chain) is a study of CD8+ T cells in alopecia areata. Extracted RNA was reverse transcribed, and the resulting cDNA served as sequencing template. Produced via immunoSEQ multiplex PCR; TCRdb's table is partial and in-frame only. The sample holds about 200,000 clones; 57% are singletons and the top ten take just over 0.45%. Those with alopecia areata gave lesional scalp punch biopsies and peripheral blood. Trimming shortened V by 5 bases and J by 2 bases, and 21 bases separated the two germline ends. CDR1 is SGHAT and CDR2 is FQNNGV in the germline V gene. The CDR3 consists of 18 residues.

The sample in question was CD4+ T cells sorted from blood, obtained at week 0. The chain has TRBV11-2 and TRBJ2-2; D may be TRBD1 or TRBD2 (6 bases each). This clonotype was obtained from a human donor with alopecia areata. The CDR3 region has the DNA TGTGCCAGCAGCCCCGGGGGCACCAGAGGCAAAAACACCGGGGAGCTGTTTTTT. Translated, it gives CASSPGGTRGKNTGELFF.